Shown below are 6 T cell receptor beta chains from a single sample sequenced in a study of blood T cell repertoires in COVID-19. The protocol was immunoSEQ multiplex PCR, while the TCRdb copy is restricted to in-frame clones and leaves out a portion. The sample includes around 210,000 clones, 84% seen only once; the top ten take 7.8%. The sequencing input was peripheral blood. The receptors were sampled from a woman older than 75 with COVID-19, enrolled during active disease.

The sample holds one count of this clone. The gene calls are TRBV3-1 (or the pseudogene TRBV3-2) and TRBJ2-2; D perhaps matches TRBD2 (5 bases). Germline values: CDR1 LGHDT, CDR2 YNNKEL (reference sequence). Trimming cost V 3 bases and J 6 bases, with 11 bases left between them. The CDR3 is 14 amino acids. CDR3: CASSQGTSSGELFF. The CDR3 bases are TGTGCCAGCAGCCAGGGTACTAGTTCCGGGGAGCTGTTTTTT.

The chain joins TRBV7-2 to TRBJ2-1; 8 positions match TRBD2. V shed 1 base, J shed 1 base, and the junction held 9 bases outside the gene matches. The CDR3 covers 18 residues. Germline V lookup: CDR1 SGHTA, CDR2 FQGNSA. CDR3 protein: CASSLVGSASGSYNEQFF. The CDR3 region has the DNA TGTGCCAGCAGCTTAGTGGGGTCGGCTAGCGGGTCCTACAATGAGCAGTTCTTC.

This clone showed up just a few times. Other DNA sequences of this sample code for an identical CDR3. This chain links TRBV6-6 with TRBJ1-6, with D possibly being TRBD1 (6 bases). The CDR3 contains 15 residues. The germline V gene encodes CDR1 MNHNY and CDR2 SVGAGI (reference sequence). Trimming removed 0 bases at V and 7 bases at J, with 10 bases between. The CDR3 region is CASSYSAGVNSPLHF. The CDR3 DNA sequence: TGTGCCAGCAGTTACTCGGCAGGGGTAAATTCACCCCTCCACTTT.

The V and J genes are TRBV7-9 and TRBJ1-1; TRBD1 is a possible D gene (5 bases). The V end was cut by 4 bases, the J end by 1 base, with 7 bases between. The CDR3 contains 13 residues. Germline assignment: CDR1 SEHNR and CDR2 FQNEAQ (reference sequence). The CDR3 here is CASSSQGNTEAFF. CDR3 nucleotide sequence: TGTGCCAGCAGCTCCCAGGGGAACACTGAAGCTTTCTTT.

Here the CDR3 reads CATRDWSTDTQYF. The CDR3 nucleotides are TGTGCCACCCGGGACTGGAGCACAGATACGCAGTATTTT. This rearrangement joins TRBV19 to TRBJ2-3; D is perhaps TRBD2 (6 bases). Germline V gene lookup returns CDR1 LNHDA and CDR2 SQIVND (reference sequence). V lost 10 bases to trimming and J lost 0 bases, with 11 bases between them. The CDR3 has 13 amino acids.

This clone was counted between two and nine times. This chain connects TRBV7-9 to TRBJ1-1; 8 nucleotides agree with TRBD1. V lost 1 base and J lost 7; bases outside the gene matches: 5. The CDR3 has 14 amino acids. Germline V gene data show CDR1 as SEHNR and CDR2 as FQNEAQ (reference sequence). The CDR3, as DNA: TGTGCCAGCAGCTTAGAGGGGACAGGCAGTGAAGCTTTCTTT. Protein: CASSLEGTGSEAFF.